The clone carrying this TCR beta chain showed up just once. The data were taken from a study of Ad26.COV2.S vaccination and SARS-CoV-2 variants. Treatment of the sample: 15 to 20 received Ad26.COV2.S at low or high dose, single or two shots; roughly five received placebo; per-sample allocation not given. Sample collection was performed on day 63 after the first vaccine or placebo injection. Libraries were prepared by immunoSEQ multiplex PCR; TCRdb keeps only in-frame clonotypes and omits some of them. The table lists around 340,000 clones, roughly 90% of them singletons. In germline, CDR1 is MNHEY, CDR2 SVGAGI. The junction had 6 bases not matched to a gene; V was cut back by 0 bases and J by 5 bases. The CDR3 covers 16 residues.

This clonotype was obtained from a person aged 18-65 years who received the Ad26.COV2.S COVID-19 vaccine or a placebo. The starting material was peripheral blood, obtained in a trial of Ad26.COV2.S vaccine versus placebo. The chain uses TRBV6-5 and TRBJ1-2; 10 nucleotides match TRBD1. Written as DNA, the CDR3 is TGTGCCAGCAGTTACTCGACAGGGGGCAGGGGGTATGGCTACACCTTC. It translates to CASSYSTGGRGYGYTF.